The entry below describes one T cell receptor beta chain. No antigen is known for it. This entry is derived from a study of cytomegalovirus exposure and HLA in healthy donors. Study-wide results and caveats: The productive fraction for most TCR beta V segments was about 90% or about 30% in an earlier analysis.

The CDR3 has 13 residues. The germline V gene has CDR1 LNHDA and CDR2 SQIVND (reference sequence). Trimming removed 7 bases from V and 5 bases from J, with 12 bases in between. The PCR employed 60 Vbeta primers together with 13 Jbeta primers. Only in-frame clones appear in the TCRdb table, and some are missing; sequencing was by immunoSEQ multiplex PCR. In the table there are about 93,000 clones, 65% of which are singletons. Sequencing used PBMCs. This sequence originates from a boy younger than 18 in good health and CMV-seropositive. The chain joins TRBV19 to TRBJ1-5, with no clear D. In DNA form, the CDR3 reads TGTGCCAGTAAACCGGGGATGTATCAGCCCCAGCATTTT. Translation: CASKPGMYQPQHF. Full variable domain (missing parts from reference TRBV19 and TRBJ1-5): DGGITQSPKYLFRKEGQNVTLSCEQNLNHDAMYWYRQDPGQGLRLIYYSQIVNDFQKGDIAEGYSVSREKKESFPLTVTSAQKNPTAFYLCASKPGMYQPQHFGDGTRLSIL.